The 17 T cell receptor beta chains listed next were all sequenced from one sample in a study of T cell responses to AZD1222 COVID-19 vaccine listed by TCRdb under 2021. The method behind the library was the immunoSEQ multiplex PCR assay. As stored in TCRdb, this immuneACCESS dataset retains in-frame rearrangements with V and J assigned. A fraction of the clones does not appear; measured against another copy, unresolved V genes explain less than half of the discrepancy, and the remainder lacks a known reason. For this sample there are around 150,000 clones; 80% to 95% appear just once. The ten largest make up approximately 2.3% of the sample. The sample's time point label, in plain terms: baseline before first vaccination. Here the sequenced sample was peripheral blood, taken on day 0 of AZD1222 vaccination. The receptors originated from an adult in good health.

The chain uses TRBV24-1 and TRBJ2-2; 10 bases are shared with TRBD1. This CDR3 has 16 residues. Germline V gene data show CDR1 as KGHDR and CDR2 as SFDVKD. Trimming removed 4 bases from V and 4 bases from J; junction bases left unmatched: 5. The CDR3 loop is CATSDPTGGGTGELFF. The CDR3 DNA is TGTGCCACCAGTGACCCGACAGGGGGCGGCACCGGGGAGCTGTTTTTT.

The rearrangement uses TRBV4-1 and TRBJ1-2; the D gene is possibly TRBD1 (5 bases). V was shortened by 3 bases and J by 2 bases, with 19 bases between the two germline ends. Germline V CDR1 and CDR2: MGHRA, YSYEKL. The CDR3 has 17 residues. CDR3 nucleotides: TGCGCCAGCAGCCAGACGATTTCCGGGGGGAGAAACTATGGCTACACCTTC. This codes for CASSQTISGGRNYGYTF.

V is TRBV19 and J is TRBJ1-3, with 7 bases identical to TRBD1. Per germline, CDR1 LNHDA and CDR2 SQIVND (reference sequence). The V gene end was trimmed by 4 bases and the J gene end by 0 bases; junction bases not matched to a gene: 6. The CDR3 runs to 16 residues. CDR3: CASSTNRGFSGNTIYF. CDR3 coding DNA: TGTGCCAGTAGTACCAACAGGGGTTTCTCTGGAAACACCATATATTTT.

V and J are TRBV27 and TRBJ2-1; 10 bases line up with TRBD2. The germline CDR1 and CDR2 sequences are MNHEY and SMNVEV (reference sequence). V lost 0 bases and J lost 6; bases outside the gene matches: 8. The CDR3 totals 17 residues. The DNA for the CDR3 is TGTGCCAGCAGTTTATCGAGGGGACTAGCGATGGCCAATGAGCAGTTCTTC. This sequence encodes CASSLSRGLAMANEQFF.

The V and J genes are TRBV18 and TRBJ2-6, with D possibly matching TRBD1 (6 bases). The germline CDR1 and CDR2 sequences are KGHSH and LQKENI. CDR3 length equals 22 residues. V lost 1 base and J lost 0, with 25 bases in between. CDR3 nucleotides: TGTGCCAGCTCACCACAACTTCGGGCCGCAGGGGTGGCGGGCTCTGGGGCCAACGTCCTGACTTTC. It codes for CASSPQLRAAGVAGSGANVLTF.

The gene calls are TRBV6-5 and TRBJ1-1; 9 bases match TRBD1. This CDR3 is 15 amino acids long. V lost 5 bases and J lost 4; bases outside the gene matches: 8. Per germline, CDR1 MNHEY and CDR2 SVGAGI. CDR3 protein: CASSPRQGVGTEAFF. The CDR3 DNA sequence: TGTGCCAGCAGTCCGCGACAGGGGGTAGGCACTGAAGCTTTCTTT.

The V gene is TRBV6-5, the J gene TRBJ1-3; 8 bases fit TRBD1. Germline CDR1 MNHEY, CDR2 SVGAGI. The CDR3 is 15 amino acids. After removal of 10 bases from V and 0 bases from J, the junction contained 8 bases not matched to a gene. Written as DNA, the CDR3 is TGTGCCACCACGACAGGGGCCTTCTCTGGAAACACCATATATTTT. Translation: CATTTGAFSGNTIYF.

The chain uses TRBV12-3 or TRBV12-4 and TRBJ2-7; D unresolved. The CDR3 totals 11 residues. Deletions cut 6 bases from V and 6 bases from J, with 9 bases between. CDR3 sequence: CASRPWIEQYF. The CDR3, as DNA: TGTGCCAGCAGGCCCTGGATCGAGCAGTACTTC.

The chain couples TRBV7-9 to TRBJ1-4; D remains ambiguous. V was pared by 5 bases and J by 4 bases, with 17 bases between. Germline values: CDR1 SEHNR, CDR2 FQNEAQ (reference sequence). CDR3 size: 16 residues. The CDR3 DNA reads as TGTGCCAGCAGCGCCCGAGGTCCAGCCGGTAATGAAAAACTGTTTTTT. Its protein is CASSARGPAGNEKLFF.

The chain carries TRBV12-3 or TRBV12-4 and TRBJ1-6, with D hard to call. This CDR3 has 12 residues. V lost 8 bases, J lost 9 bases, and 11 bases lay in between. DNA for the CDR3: TGTGCCAGCTCCCCTATAGGTTCACCCCTCCACTTT. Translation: CASSPIGSPLHF.

CDR3 in DNA: TGTGCCAGCAGAGGGATGGGGGGAGGCGGCGGGGAGCTGTTTTTT. It encodes CASRGMGGGGGELFF. The chain recombines TRBV27 with TRBJ2-2; D may be TRBD2 (6 bases). V was pared by 6 bases and J by 7 bases, with 18 bases between. The CDR3 spans 15 residues. The germline V gene has CDR1 MNHEY and CDR2 SMNVEV (reference sequence).

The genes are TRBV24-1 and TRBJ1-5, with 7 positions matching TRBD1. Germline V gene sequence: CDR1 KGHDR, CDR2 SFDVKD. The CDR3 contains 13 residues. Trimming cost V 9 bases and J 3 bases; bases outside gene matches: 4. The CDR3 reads CATGDRDNQPQHF. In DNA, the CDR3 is TGTGCCACCGGAGACAGGGACAATCAGCCCCAGCATTTT.

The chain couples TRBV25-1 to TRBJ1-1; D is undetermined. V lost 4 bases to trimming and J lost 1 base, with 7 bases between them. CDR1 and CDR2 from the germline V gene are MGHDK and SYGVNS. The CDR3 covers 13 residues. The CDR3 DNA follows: TGTGCCAGCAGTGCCAACAAGAACACTGAAGCTTTCTTT. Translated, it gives CASSANKNTEAFF. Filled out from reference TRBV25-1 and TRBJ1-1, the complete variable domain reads EADIYQTPRYLVIGTGKKITLECSQTMGHDKMYWYQQDPGMELHLIHYSYGVNSTEKGDLSSESTVSRIRTEHFPLTLESARPSHTSQYLCASSANKNTEAFFGQGTRLTVV.

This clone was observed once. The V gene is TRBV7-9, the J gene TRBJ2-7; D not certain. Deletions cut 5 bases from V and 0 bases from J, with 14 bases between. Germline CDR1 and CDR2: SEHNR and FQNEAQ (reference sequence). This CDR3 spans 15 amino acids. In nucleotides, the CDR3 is TGTGCCAGCAGCCAAAGCTCCCGTAGCTCCTACGAGCAGTACTTC. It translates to CASSQSSRSSYEQYF. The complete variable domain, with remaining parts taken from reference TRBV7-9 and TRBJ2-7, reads DTGVSQNPRHKITKRGQNVTFRCDPISEHNRLYWYRQTLGQGPEFLTYFQNEAQLEKSRLLSDRFSAERPKGSFSTLEIQRTEQGDSAMYLCASSQSSRSSYEQYFGPGTRLTVT.

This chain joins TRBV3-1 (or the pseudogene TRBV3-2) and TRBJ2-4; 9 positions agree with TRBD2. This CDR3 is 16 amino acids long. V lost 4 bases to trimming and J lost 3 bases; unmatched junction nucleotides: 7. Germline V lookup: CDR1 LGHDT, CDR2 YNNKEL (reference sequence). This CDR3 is CASSRLLAGNKNIQYF. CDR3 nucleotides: TGTGCCAGCAGCCGACTACTAGCGGGTAACAAAAACATTCAGTACTTC.

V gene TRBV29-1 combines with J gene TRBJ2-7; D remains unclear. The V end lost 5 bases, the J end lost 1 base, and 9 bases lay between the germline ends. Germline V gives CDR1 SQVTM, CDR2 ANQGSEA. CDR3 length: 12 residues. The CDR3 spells CSVKVSSYEQYF. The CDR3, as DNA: TGCAGCGTTAAGGTTTCTTCCTACGAGCAGTACTTC.

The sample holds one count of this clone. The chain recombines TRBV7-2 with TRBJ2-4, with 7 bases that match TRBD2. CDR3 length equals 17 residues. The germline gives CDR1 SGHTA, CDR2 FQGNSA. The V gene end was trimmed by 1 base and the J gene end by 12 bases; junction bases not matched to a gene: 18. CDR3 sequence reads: CASSLVSLGVSGNNQYF. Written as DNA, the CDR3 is TGTGCCAGCAGCTTAGTTAGCCTCGGGGTCAGCGGGAATAATCAGTACTTC.